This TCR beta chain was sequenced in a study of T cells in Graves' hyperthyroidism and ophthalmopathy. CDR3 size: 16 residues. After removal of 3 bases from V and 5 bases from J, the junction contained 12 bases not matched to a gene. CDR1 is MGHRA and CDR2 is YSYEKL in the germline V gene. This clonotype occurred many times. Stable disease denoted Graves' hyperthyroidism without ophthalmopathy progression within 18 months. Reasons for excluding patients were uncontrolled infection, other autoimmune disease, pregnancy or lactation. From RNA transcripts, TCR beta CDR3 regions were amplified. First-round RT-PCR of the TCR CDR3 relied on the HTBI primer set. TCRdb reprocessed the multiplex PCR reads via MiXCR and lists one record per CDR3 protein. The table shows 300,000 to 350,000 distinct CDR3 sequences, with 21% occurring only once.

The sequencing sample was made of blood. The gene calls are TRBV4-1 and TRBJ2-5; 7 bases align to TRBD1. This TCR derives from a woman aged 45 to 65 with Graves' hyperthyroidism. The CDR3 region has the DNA TGCGCCAGCAGCCACCACCGGGACAGCGAAGAGGAGACCCAGTACTTC. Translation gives CASSHHRDSEEETQYF.